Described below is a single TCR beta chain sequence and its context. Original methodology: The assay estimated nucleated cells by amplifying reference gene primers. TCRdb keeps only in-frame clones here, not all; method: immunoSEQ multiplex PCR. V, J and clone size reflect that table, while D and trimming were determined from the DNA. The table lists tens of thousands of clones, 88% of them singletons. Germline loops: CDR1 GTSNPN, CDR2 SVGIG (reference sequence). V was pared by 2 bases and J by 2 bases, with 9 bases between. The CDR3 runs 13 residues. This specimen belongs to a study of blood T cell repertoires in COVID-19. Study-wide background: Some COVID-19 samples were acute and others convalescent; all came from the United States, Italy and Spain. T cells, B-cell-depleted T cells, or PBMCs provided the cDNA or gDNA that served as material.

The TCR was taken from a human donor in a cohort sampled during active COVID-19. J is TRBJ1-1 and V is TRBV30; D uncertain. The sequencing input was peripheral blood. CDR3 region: CAWSTGINTEAFF. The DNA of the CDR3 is TGTGCCTGGAGTACGGGTATCAACACTGAAGCTTTCTTT.